The 15 T cell receptor beta chains below were found in one sample sequenced in a study of graft-versus-host responses after intestinal transplantation. Assay: immunoSEQ multiplex PCR; the TCRdb copy retains only in-frame clones and omits some. The profile covers about 8,200 clones, with over 85% appearing a single time and around 1.9% taken by the ten largest. Sequenced here: PBMCs, sampled 11 days after intestinal transplantation. Receptor source: a human patient who received an intestinal transplant, so some T cells may come from the graft donor.

This clone was found once. The J gene is TRBJ2-2, the V gene TRBV6-6, with 8 bases that match TRBD1. This CDR3 region has 14 residues. J gave up 3 bases and V 10 bases, and 7 bases lay outside the gene matches. The germline CDR1 and CDR2 sequences are MNHNY and SVGAGI (reference sequence). The CDR3 bases are TGTGCCACCTCGGACAGGGCGGACACCGGGGAGCTGTTTTTT. This gives the protein CATSDRADTGELFF.

V is TRBV6-6 and J is TRBJ2-7; D ambiguous. The length of the CDR3 is 13 residues. Trimming cost V 7 bases and J 4 bases, with 14 bases left between them. Germline V gene data show CDR1 as MNHNY and CDR2 as SVGAGI (reference sequence). This chain's CDR3 is CASTAGVAYEQYF. The DNA of the CDR3 is TGTGCCAGCACCGCAGGTGTTGCGTACGAGCAGTACTTC.

This rearrangement joins TRBV6-1 to TRBJ2-3; TRBD1 aligns across 11 bases. V dropped 4 bases and J dropped 4; count of bases not matched to a gene: 1. Germline values: CDR1 MNHNS, CDR2 SASEGT. This CDR3 has 14 residues. CDR3 sequence reads: CASSAGQGADTQYF. CDR3 coding DNA: TGTGCCAGCAGTGCGGGACAGGGGGCAGATACGCAGTATTTT.

The V gene is TRBV7-2, the J gene TRBJ2-1, with TRBD2 identical over 8 bases. This CDR3 region has 16 residues. Germline loops: CDR1 SGHTA, CDR2 FQGNSA. V was clipped by 4 bases and J by 3 bases; unmatched bases: 8. Here the CDR3 DNA reads TGTGCCAGCAGCTCTTACGGGGGGGGCTTCTACAATGAGCAGTTCTTC. It codes for CASSSYGGGFYNEQFF.

This rearrangement joins TRBV7-9 to TRBJ2-3, with TRBD2 matching 9 bases. In germline, CDR1 is SEHNR, CDR2 FQNEAQ (reference sequence). The CDR3 runs to 15 residues. The V gene end was trimmed by 4 bases and the J gene end by 6 bases; junction bases not matched to a gene: 8. The chain's CDR3 is CASSSLAGRTDTQYF. DNA for the CDR3: TGTGCCAGCAGCTCACTAGCGGGCAGGACGGATACGCAGTATTTT.

This chain uses TRBV2 with TRBJ2-7; TRBD2 might be the D (5 bases). The CDR3 contains 13 residues. The ends were cut back, 6 bases at V and 0 bases at J, with 9 bases in the middle. CDR1 SNHLY and CDR2 FYNNEI come from the germline V gene. The CDR3 sequence: CASSSRVSYEQYF. CDR3 sequence (DNA): TGTGCCAGCAGCTCGAGGGTCTCCTACGAGCAGTACTTC.

This clone came up a few times. The V call is TRBV19, the J call TRBJ1-5, with no clear D. Germline V gene data show CDR1 as LNHDA and CDR2 as SQIVND (reference sequence). CDR3 length equals 12 residues. V lost 4 bases and J 8 bases, leaving 9 bases between the germline ends. The chain's CDR3 is CASSSWGEPQHF. CDR3 coding DNA: TGTGCCAGTAGTAGCTGGGGAGAGCCCCAGCATTTT. Variable domain in full (rest from reference TRBV19 and TRBJ1-5): DGGITQSPKYLFRKEGQNVTLSCEQNLNHDAMYWYRQDPGQGLRLIYYSQIVNDFQKGDIAEGYSVSREKKESFPLTVTSAQKNPTAFYLCASSSWGEPQHFGDGTRLSIL.

V gene TRBV6-1 combines with J gene TRBJ2-1; perhaps TRBD2 as D (5 bases). CDR1 and CDR2 from the germline V gene are MNHNS and SASEGT. Trimming cost V 8 bases and J 0 bases, with 14 bases left between them. The CDR3 runs to 15 residues. CDR3 loop: CASGVAGGSYNEQFF. CDR3 nucleotide sequence: TGTGCCAGCGGTGTCGCGGGTGGCTCCTACAATGAGCAGTTCTTC.

The table lists this clone with a few counts. The chain recombines TRBV27 with TRBJ1-1, with 7 nucleotides matching TRBD1. This CDR3 spans 13 amino acids. Germline V lookup: CDR1 MNHEY, CDR2 SMNVEV (reference sequence). The J segment lost 11 bases and the V segment lost 5 bases, leaving 11 bases of the junction unmatched. The DNA of the CDR3 is TGTGCCAGCAGTCCGACAGGGCGACTCGCCGCTTTCTTT. Protein: CASSPTGRLAAFF.

This chain connects TRBV11-1 to TRBJ2-2; D is possibly TRBD2 (6 bases). CDR1 and CDR2 from the germline V gene are SGHAT and FQDESV (reference sequence). This CDR3 is 16 amino acids long. Trimming stripped 4 bases from V and 4 bases from J, with 16 bases between. CDR3 coding DNA: TGTGCCAGCAGCTCCCTGGGGGGACTGATCACCGGGGAGCTGTTTTTT. Translated: CASSSLGGLITGELFF.

The genes are TRBV6-4 and TRBJ2-3, with unresolved D. Germline values: CDR1 MRHNA, CDR2 SNTAGT. The germline V and J ends were trimmed by 0 bases and 3 bases, with 4 bases remaining between them. The CDR3 has 13 residues. CDR3 residues: CASSDSETDTQYF. The DNA for the CDR3 is TGTGCCAGCAGTGACTCGGAGACAGATACGCAGTATTTT.

The V call is TRBV27, the J call TRBJ2-3; TRBD2 matches at 11 bases. Germline V gene data show CDR1 as MNHEY and CDR2 as SMNVEV (reference sequence). The length of the CDR3 is 13 residues. V dropped 5 bases and J dropped 9; count of bases not matched to a gene: 4. The CDR3 spells CASSHSSGRTQYF. In nucleotides, the CDR3 is TGTGCCAGCAGTCACTCTAGCGGGAGGACGCAGTATTTT.

J is TRBJ1-1 and V is TRBV30; possible D gene TRBD1, 6 bases. This CDR3 is 13 amino acids long. V lost 5 bases and J lost 7, with 17 bases in between. The germline gives CDR1 GTSNPN, CDR2 SVGIG (reference sequence). The CDR3, as DNA: TGTGCCTGGGAGAAAGCCTCGGGACATGAAGCTTTCTTT. The encoded protein is CAWEKASGHEAFF.

The V and J genes are TRBV7-9 and TRBJ1-6; D call uncertain. Trimming stripped 1 base from V and 6 bases from J, with 7 bases between. Per the germline V gene, CDR1 is SEHNR and CDR2 is FQNEAQ (reference sequence). The CDR3 sequence is 14 residues long. CDR3 in amino acids: CASSLDQVNSPLHF. DNA for the CDR3: TGTGCCAGCAGCTTAGATCAGGTTAATTCACCCCTCCACTTT.

The gene calls are TRBV2 and TRBJ1-3; 7 nucleotides line up with TRBD1. The germline gives CDR1 SNHLY, CDR2 FYNNEI. V gave up 8 bases and J gave up 4 bases; unmatched junction bases: 5. CDR3 size: 13 residues. The CDR3 DNA follows: TGTGCCAGCCTACAGGGGTCCGGAAACACCATATATTTT. Its translation is CASLQGSGNTIYF.